This record concerns one T cell receptor (beta chain) sequence. Its matching antigen is unknown. In the naive CD8 group, cells lacked CD45RO and were positively selected for CCR7, so terminally differentiated effector memory CD45RA+ cells were left out. This record belongs to a study of shared clonotypes between healthy human individuals. General study points: Across several donors, naive CD4 shared around 5.3%, naive CD8 3.5% to 4%, memory CD4 approximately 2.5%, memory CD8 over 0.3%. Blood was the only sampled material, and tissue repertoires likely differ.

TCRdb's table, derived via immunoSEQ multiplex PCR, lists solely in-frame clones and lacks some. Of about 580,000 clones listed, 98% are singletons. The specimen was naive CD8+ T cells sorted from blood. The receptor was derived from a man aged 25-40 years in good health.

The DNA of the CDR3 is TGCGCCAGCAGTCACGAGGTGGAGGGAGGGACCACAGATACGCAGTATTTT. Its translation is CASSHEVEGGTTDTQYF. This chain uses TRBV23-1 with TRBJ2-3; 7 bases are shared with TRBD2. TRBV23-1 is recorded as an ORF, its role being uncertain. With V trimmed by 3 bases and J by 2 bases, 11 bases remained unmatched. The CDR3 runs to 17 residues.